This record looks at one T cell receptor (beta chain) sequence and its context. Antigen: not known. The sample originates from a study of cytomegalovirus exposure and HLA in healthy donors. Study in general: Falling in the Caucasian-associated ancestry cluster were about 80% of about 400 genotyped donors. The study, taken as a whole, reports: Rarity held for most TCR sequences, but there were some public TCRs that occurred in many donors.

The PCR had 60 Vbeta and 13 Jbeta primers. Here immunoSEQ multiplex PCR was the method, and the copy in TCRdb shows in-frame clones only, minus some. The table shows over 150,000 clones, with around 68% occurring only once. V was clipped by 7 bases and J by 4 bases; unmatched bases: 4. This CDR3 is built from 14 residues. CDR1 is MDHEN, CDR2 SYDVKM, per germline. This receptor was identified in a man aged 50-60 years in good health and CMV-seronegative. Sequencing was done on a sample of PBMCs. The V call is TRBV28, the J call TRBJ1-4; 9 bases are shared with TRBD1. CDR3 bases: TGTGCCAGCATCCCGGACAGGGGTAATGAAAAACTGTTTTTT. Its translation is CASIPDRGNEKLFF.